This T cell receptor beta chain was identified in a study of cytomegalovirus exposure and HLA in healthy donors. The overall study: T cells numbering around 190 million yielded 90 million to 140 million unique TCR beta sequences in an earlier analysis.

This PCR relied on a set of 60 Vbeta primers and 13 Jbeta primers. Measured with immunoSEQ multiplex PCR; TCRdb has only the in-frame clones, and not every one. The data show 250,000 to 350,000 clones, 86% seen once. The origin of this receptor is a man aged 40-49 years in good health and CMV-seropositive. Sample: PBMCs.

The CDR3 here is CASSPMDRGNYGYTF. The CDR3 DNA reads as TGTGCCAGCAGCCCAATGGACAGGGGTAACTATGGCTACACCTTC. The gene calls are TRBV7-9 and TRBJ1-2; 9 bases fit TRBD1. The germline CDR1 and CDR2 sequences are SEHNR and FQNEAQ (reference sequence). This CDR3 has 15 residues. With V trimmed by 5 bases and J by 1 base, 5 bases remained unmatched. Full variable domain (missing parts from reference TRBV7-9 and TRBJ1-2): DTGVSQNPRHKITKRGQNVTFRCDPISEHNRLYWYRQTLGQGPEFLTYFQNEAQLEKSRLLSDRFSAERPKGSFSTLEIQRTEQGDSAMYLCASSPMDRGNYGYTFGSGTRLTVV.